This passage covers 3 T cell receptor beta chains from one sample sequenced in a study of OX40 agonist ivuxolimab in advanced cancers. Data came from immunoSEQ multiplex PCR; TCRdb stores just in-frame clones and leaves some out. The repertoire consists of roughly 63,000 clones, with about 85% occurring once and the leading ten covering approximately 1.2%. The sample consisted of CD4+ or CD8+ T cells sorted from blood, taken in a trial of the OX40 agonist ivuxolimab. These TCRs come from an adult with an advanced solid tumor such as melanoma, head and neck, liver or kidney cancer.

Here the CDR3 reads CASSKDRGFYEQYF. As DNA, the CDR3 is TGTGCCAGCTCAAAGGACAGGGGATTCTACGAGCAGTACTTC. This sequence joins TRBV18 and TRBJ2-7; TRBD1 matches at 9 bases. The junction had 5 bases not matched to a gene; V was cut back by 5 bases and J by 3 bases. Germline values: CDR1 KGHSH, CDR2 LQKENI. The CDR3 totals 14 residues.

This chain connects TRBV19 to TRBJ2-3; maybe TRBD1 (6 bases). Germline CDR1 is LNHDA and CDR2 is SQIVND (reference sequence). Trimming removed 4 bases at V and 4 bases at J, with 9 bases between. CDR3 length: 13 residues. The CDR3 spells CASSRGRADTQYF. The CDR3 DNA follows: TGTGCCAGTAGTAGGGGGCGAGCAGATACGCAGTATTTT.

The chain is built from TRBV4-1 and TRBJ1-2; 10 nucleotides line up with TRBD1. The CDR3 runs to 15 residues. With V trimmed by 4 bases and J by 4 bases, 6 bases remained unmatched. Germline CDR1 MGHRA, CDR2 YSYEKL. The chain's CDR3 is CASSPLGTGVYGYTF. In DNA form, the CDR3 reads TGCGCCAGCAGCCCCCTGGGGACAGGGGTCTATGGCTACACCTTC.